The 21 T cell receptor beta chains below all came from one sample that was sequenced in a study of blood T cell repertoires in COVID-19 (TCRdb year 2020). The receptor library was made with the immunoSEQ multiplex PCR assay. What TCRdb holds here is the immuneACCESS table cut down to in-frame rearrangements. Part of the clones is not present; checked against another copy, under half of the missing clones reflect an unresolved V gene, and the others are unexplained. The sample has 40,000 to 45,000 clones on record, just over 85% of them singletons. The ten largest account for about 8.6% of the sample. The source material was peripheral blood. The receptor set was obtained from a man in his fifties or sixties with active COVID-19.

The rearrangement joins TRBV29-1 to TRBJ2-7; tentatively, D is TRBD1 (5 bases). Germline CDR1 and CDR2: SQVTM and ANQGSEA. CDR3 length: 14 residues. The V gene lost 0 bases and the J gene lost 4 bases, with 13 bases spanning the gap. The CDR3 loop is CSVEEPGIGYEQYF. The DNA for the CDR3 is TGCAGCGTTGAAGAACCAGGGATAGGGTACGAGCAGTACTTC.

V usage is TRBV29-1 and J usage is TRBJ2-2; a possible D gene is TRBD1 (5 bases). V was clipped by 2 bases and J by 5 bases, with 15 bases between them. This CDR3 spans 15 amino acids. Germline V gene data show CDR1 as SQVTM and CDR2 as ANQGSEA. CDR3 loop: CSVECAAQGTGELFF. The CDR3 bases are TGCAGCGTTGAATGTGCGGCGCAGGGTACCGGGGAGCTGTTTTTT.

On this clone: Other nucleotide sequences in the sample specify the same CDR3. V usage is TRBV6-5 and J usage is TRBJ1-1; D possibly corresponds to TRBD1 (6 bases). The CDR3 is 13 residues long. Germline values: CDR1 MNHEY, CDR2 SVGAGI. Trimming pared 6 bases from V and 1 base from J, leaving 9 bases between. The CDR3: CASRKTGNTEAFF. CDR3 in DNA: TGTGCCAGCAGAAAGACAGGGAACACTGAAGCTTTCTTT.

The chain is built from TRBV7-2 and TRBJ2-7, with 12 nucleotides matching TRBD2. Germline V lookup: CDR1 SGHTA, CDR2 FQGNSA. CDR3 length: 13 residues. The V gene end was trimmed by 8 bases and the J gene end by 3 bases; junction bases not matched to a gene: 2. CDR3 DNA: TGTGCCAGCCGGACTAGCGGGATCTACGAGCAGTACTTC. Its protein is CASRTSGIYEQYF.

The J gene is TRBJ2-1, the V gene TRBV19; 11 nucleotides match TRBD2. This CDR3 region has 15 residues. V was clipped by 6 bases and J by 7 bases; unmatched bases: 8. The germline V gene has CDR1 LNHDA and CDR2 SQIVND (reference sequence). The CDR3 loop is CASRPTVAGGNEQFF. For the CDR3, the DNA is TGTGCCAGTAGACCAACGGTAGCGGGAGGGAATGAGCAGTTCTTC. The full variable domain, in which reference TRBV19 and TRBJ2-1 provide the parts outside the CDR3, is DGGITQSPKYLFRKEGQNVTLSCEQNLNHDAMYWYRQDPGQGLRLIYYSQIVNDFQKGDIAEGYSVSREKKESFPLTVTSAQKNPTAFYLCASRPTVAGGNEQFFGPGTRLTVL.

The chain couples TRBV4-1 to TRBJ2-3; D perhaps matches TRBD1 (6 bases). The germline V and J ends were trimmed by 0 bases and 5 bases, with 15 bases remaining between them. The CDR3 contains 16 residues. Germline V gene data show CDR1 as MGHRA and CDR2 as YSYEKL. The CDR3 coding sequence is TGCGCCAGCAGCCAAGAGTTGGTAGGGACATTAGATACGCAGTATTTT. Protein product: CASSQELVGTLDTQYF.

The chain has TRBV29-1 and TRBJ2-7; 7 nucleotides align to TRBD2. Germline trimming cut 5 bases from V and 0 bases from J; bases unmatched to any gene: 13. This CDR3 contains 16 residues. Germline values: CDR1 SQVTM, CDR2 ANQGSEA. CDR3 in amino acids: CSVQGGTIETSYEQYF. CDR3 nucleotides: TGCAGCGTTCAAGGAGGGACTATCGAAACCTCCTACGAGCAGTACTTC.

This rearrangement joins TRBV4-1 to TRBJ2-7, with 8 nucleotides matching TRBD1. The length of the CDR3 is 16 residues. Germline V gene lookup returns CDR1 MGHRA and CDR2 YSYEKL. The ends lost 2 bases at V and 2 bases at J; junction bases unmatched: 8. The CDR3 DNA is TGCGCCAGCAGCCAAAGCTCCTGGACAGGGACCTACGAGCAGTACTTC. This gives the protein CASSQSSWTGTYEQYF.

The V call is TRBV18, the J call TRBJ2-1, with 9 bases aligning to TRBD2. CDR3 length: 19 amino acids. V lost 3 bases to trimming and J lost 1 base; unmatched junction nucleotides: 13. Germline CDR1 KGHSH, CDR2 LQKENI. The CDR3 loop reads CASSPPLAGIRGSYNEQFF. CDR3 bases: TGTGCCAGCTCACCTCCCCTAGCGGGGATAAGGGGATCCTACAATGAGCAGTTCTTC.

This chain joins TRBV5-8 and TRBJ2-5; TRBD2 matches at 10 bases. Germline V gene data show CDR1 as SGHTS and CDR2 as YDEGEE. The CDR3 spans 16 residues. V lost 4 bases to trimming and J lost 4 bases; unmatched junction nucleotides: 10. The CDR3 DNA sequence: TGTGCCAGCAGCCGCGGAGCTAGCGGGAGTGCAGAGACCCAGTACTTC. It codes for CASSRGASGSAETQYF.

The V and J genes are TRBV28 and TRBJ1-6; D is possibly TRBD1 (5 bases). Germline V gene data show CDR1 as MDHEN and CDR2 as SYDVKM. V shed 8 bases and J shed 8 bases, with 22 bases lying between them. This CDR3 has 16 residues. The CDR3 spells CASDHRQSIEDSPLHF. The DNA for the CDR3 is TGTGCCAGCGACCACCGACAGTCAATAGAGGATTCACCCCTCCACTTT.

The rearrangement uses TRBV7-9 and TRBJ1-4; D gene ambiguous. The length of the CDR3 is 14 residues. Germline V CDR1 and CDR2: SEHNR, FQNEAQ (reference sequence). Trimming left V 1 base short and J 4 bases short, with 7 bases between. CDR3 sequence (DNA): TGTGCCAGCAGCTTAGGGCACTATAATGAAAAACTGTTTTTT. Amino acid sequence: CASSLGHYNEKLFF.

The J gene is TRBJ2-2, the V gene TRBV2; 8 bases line up with TRBD1. The CDR3 has 15 residues. CDR1 SNHLY and CDR2 FYNNEI come from the germline V gene. The junction had 4 bases not matched to a gene; V was cut back by 6 bases and J by 1 base. CDR3 in DNA: TGTGCCAGCAGAGCCGGGACAGGGAACACCGGGGAGCTGTTTTTT. Amino acids: CASRAGTGNTGELFF. Together with reference TRBV2 and TRBJ2-2, the CDR3 gives the full variable domain: EPEVTQTPSHQVTQMGQEVILRCVPISNHLYFYWYRQILGQKVEFLVSFYNNEISEKSEIFDDQFSVERPDGSNFTLKIRSTKLEDSAMYFCASRAGTGNTGELFFGEGSRLTVL.

The gene calls are TRBV6-5 and TRBJ1-1; D perhaps matches TRBD1 (6 bases). Trimming shortened V by 8 bases and J by 0 bases, and 13 bases separated the two germline ends. Germline V CDR1 and CDR2: MNHEY, SVGAGI. The CDR3 covers 14 residues. The CDR3 region has the DNA TGTGCCAGCTCACAGGGTCAGGTGAACACTGAAGCTTTCTTT. As protein: CASSQGQVNTEAFF.

This rearrangement joins TRBV2 to TRBJ1-2, with TRBD1 matching 8 bases. With V trimmed by 9 bases and J by 7 bases, 4 bases remained unmatched. The germline gives CDR1 SNHLY, CDR2 FYNNEI. The CDR3 is 11 amino acids. The CDR3 spells CASTGGFGYTF. CDR3 DNA: TGTGCCAGTACAGGGGGGTTTGGCTACACCTTC.

The chain uses TRBV7-3 and TRBJ2-1, with 8 positions matching TRBD2. V trimming: 5 bases; J trimming: 4 bases; junction bases outside the gene matches: 7. This CDR3 is 15 amino acids long. Germline loops: CDR1 SGHTA, CDR2 FQGTGA. The CDR3 spells CASSITSGQYNEQFF. The CDR3 region has the DNA TGTGCCAGCAGCATCACTAGCGGACAATACAATGAGCAGTTCTTC.

This sequence joins TRBV5-4 and TRBJ2-3; TRBD2 agrees at 8 bases. CDR1 SGHNT and CDR2 YYREEE come from the germline V gene (reference sequence). There are 14 residues in the CDR3. The V segment lost 6 bases and the J segment 4 bases; nucleotides outside the gene matches: 7. CDR3 sequence reads: CASKGTREPDTQYF. DNA for the CDR3: TGTGCCAGCAAAGGGACTAGAGAGCCAGATACGCAGTATTTT.

This clone was picked up a small number of times. The genes are TRBV3-1 (or the pseudogene TRBV3-2) and TRBJ2-2; D might be TRBD1 (6 bases). The CDR3 contains 14 residues. Trimming pared 5 bases from V and 7 bases from J, leaving 14 bases between. Germline V gene data show CDR1 as LGHDT and CDR2 as YNNKEL (reference sequence). The chain's CDR3 is CASSEQGRNGELFF. DNA for the CDR3: TGTGCCAGCAGCGAACAGGGTCGGAACGGGGAGCTGTTTTTT.

This sequence joins TRBV5-1 and TRBJ1-6, with TRBD1 identical over 8 bases. With 0 bases clipped from V and 0 bases from J, the junction kept 8 bases outside the gene matches. Per the germline V gene, CDR1 is SGHRS and CDR2 is YFSETQ. This CDR3 has 19 amino acids. The chain's CDR3 is CASSLEGTGPSSYNSPLHF. The DNA for the CDR3 is TGCGCCAGCAGCTTGGAAGGGACAGGTCCCAGCTCCTATAATTCACCCCTCCACTTT.

The rearrangement uses TRBV5-1 and TRBJ1-1, with TRBD1 matching over 7 bases. CDR3 length: 15 amino acids. Trimming cost V 1 base and J 0 bases; bases outside gene matches: 3. Germline lookup yields CDR1 SGHRS and CDR2 YFSETQ. As DNA, the CDR3 is TGCGCCAGCAGCTTGAAAGGGGGCTTGAACACTGAAGCTTTCTTT. This codes for CASSLKGGLNTEAFF.

V is TRBV7-9 and J is TRBJ2-5, with 7 bases fitting TRBD1. The CDR3 extends over 18 amino acids. V shed 1 base, J shed 0 bases, and the junction held 11 bases outside the gene matches. The germline V gene has CDR1 SEHNR and CDR2 FQNEAQ (reference sequence). DNA of the CDR3: TGTGCCAGCAGCTTAGGCCCGACAGGGACGGGGTACCAAGAGACCCAGTACTTC. This codes for CASSLGPTGTGYQETQYF.